The 4 T cell receptor beta chains presented below share a single source sample, sequenced in a study of shared clonotypes between healthy human individuals. Profiling relied on immunoSEQ multiplex PCR, and the TCRdb table lists in-frame clones only, not all of them. The repertoire has about 680,000 clones, roughly 94% of them found once; the top ten carry about 24%. As defined, naive CD8 cells were CD45RO-negative and positively selected for CCR7, with terminally differentiated effector memory CD45RA+ cells excluded. The sequenced sample consisted of naive CD8+ T cells sorted from blood. The receptors were gathered from a young man in good health.

The J gene is TRBJ2-2, the V gene TRBV12-5, with D uncertain. Trimming left V 1 base short and J 2 bases short, with 5 bases between. The CDR3 is 14 residues long. Germline CDR1 is LGHNT and CDR2 is FRNRAP. The CDR3 sequence is CASGLDLNTGELFF. CDR3 coding DNA: TGTGCTAGTGGTTTGGACTTAAACACCGGGGAGCTGTTTTTT.

The chain combines TRBV29-1 with TRBJ2-2; D uncertain. CDR3 length: 13 residues. Germline CDR1 SQVTM, CDR2 ANQGSEA. Trimming removed 6 bases at V and 2 bases at J, with 10 bases between. The CDR3: CSVQQINTGELFF. As DNA, the CDR3 is TGCAGCGTACAACAGATCAACACCGGGGAGCTGTTTTTT.

The V gene is TRBV2, the J gene TRBJ2-7, with 7 bases fitting TRBD1. CDR3 length equals 13 residues. V gave up 6 bases and J gave up 3 bases; unmatched junction bases: 5. CDR1 SNHLY and CDR2 FYNNEI come from the germline V gene. CDR3 region: CASRGTDRYEQYF. As DNA, the CDR3 is TGTGCCAGCAGGGGGACAGATCGCTACGAGCAGTACTTC.

The CDR3: CASTATSLKTLNEQFF. CDR3 DNA: TGTGCCAGCACTGCGACTAGCCTAAAAACTCTCAATGAGCAGTTCTTC. The chain links TRBV7-9 to TRBJ2-1; 7 nucleotides line up with TRBD2. This CDR3 spans 16 amino acids. V shed 7 bases, J shed 6 bases, and the junction held 15 bases outside the gene matches. Germline V lookup: CDR1 SEHNR, CDR2 FQNEAQ (reference sequence). Supplemented by reference TRBV7-9 and TRBJ2-1, the full variable domain reads DTGVSQNPRHKITKRGQNVTFRCDPISEHNRLYWYRQTLGQGPEFLTYFQNEAQLEKSRLLSDRFSAERPKGSFSTLEIQRTEQGDSAMYLCASTATSLKTLNEQFFGPGTRLTVL.